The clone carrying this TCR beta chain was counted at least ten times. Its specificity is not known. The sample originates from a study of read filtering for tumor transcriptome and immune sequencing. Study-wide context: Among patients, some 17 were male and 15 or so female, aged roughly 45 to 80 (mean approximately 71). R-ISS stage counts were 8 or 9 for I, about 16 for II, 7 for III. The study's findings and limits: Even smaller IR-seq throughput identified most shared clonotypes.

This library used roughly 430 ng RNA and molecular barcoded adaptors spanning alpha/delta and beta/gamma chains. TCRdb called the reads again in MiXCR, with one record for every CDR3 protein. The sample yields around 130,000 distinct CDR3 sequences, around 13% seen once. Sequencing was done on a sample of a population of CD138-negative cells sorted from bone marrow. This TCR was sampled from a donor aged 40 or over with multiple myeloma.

CDR3 sequence (DNA): TGCGCCAGCACTCGCAGCTCTGGGGCCAACGTCCTGACTTTC. This gives the protein CASTRSSGANVLTF. The genes are TRBV4-1 and TRBJ2-6; D is ambiguous. In germline, CDR1 is MGHRA, CDR2 YSYEKL. Trimming took 7 bases from V and 0 from J, leaving 7 bases between them. The CDR3 spans 14 residues.